This T cell receptor beta chain was recorded in a study of blood T cell repertoires in COVID-19. Losses at the gene ends were 2 bases for V and 7 bases for J; bases not matched to a gene: 11. The CDR3 length is 16 residues. Germline CDR1 MNHEY, CDR2 SVGEGT. Per the original data handling: Amplifying reference gene primers gave estimates of nucleated cell counts. Data came from immunoSEQ multiplex PCR; TCRdb stores just in-frame clones and leaves some out. That table gives V, J and clone size, and the DNA gave D and trimming. Here the sample spans 200,000 to 250,000 clones, roughly four fifths being singletons. The study drew participants aged roughly 18 to 95 years from 20 to 30 US areas.

The receptor comes from a woman aged 55-70 years who had recovered from COVID-19. The rearrangement uses TRBV6-2 or TRBV6-3 and TRBJ2-1; TRBD2 matches 7 bases. Sequencing input: PBMCs or T cells enriched from blood (not recorded which). CDR3 sequence (DNA): TGTGCCAGCAGTTACGGGGGAGCGGGGCGGGGGAATGAGCAGTTCTTC. The encoded protein is CASSYGGAGRGNEQFF.